This T cell receptor (beta chain) was documented in a study of OX40 agonist ivuxolimab in advanced cancers. Study at large: The study treated patients with ivuxolimab, an agonistic anti-OX40 (CD134) antibody. One patient with hepatocellular carcinoma and two with cutaneous melanoma, three in all, had partial responses.

CDR3 length: 15 residues. V lost 6 bases and J lost 0; bases outside the gene matches: 7. Germline V gene lookup returns CDR1 ENHRY and CDR2 SYGVKD. Some clones are missing from TCRdb's copy, which holds only in-frame ones; the method was immunoSEQ multiplex PCR. The sample lists tens of thousands of clones; approximately 86% were seen once. This sequence originates from an adult with an advanced solid tumor such as melanoma, head and neck, liver or kidney cancer. V gene TRBV10-3 combines with J gene TRBJ1-1, with 7 bases identical to TRBD1. The source material was CD4+ or CD8+ T cells sorted from blood, sampled in a trial of the OX40 agonist ivuxolimab. The DNA for the CDR3 is TGTGCCATCAGAAGACAGGGCCTCTTGAACACTGAAGCTTTCTTT. As protein: CAIRRQGLLNTEAFF.